Sequencing of this TCR beta chain was carried out in a study of T cells after yellow fever vaccination. On the study more broadly: Those fractions that held only low numbers of cells were prepared using the SMART-Seq v4 Ultra Low Input RNA kit.

Study-wide results and caveats: It was a small share of clonotypes that appeared in both CD4 and CD8 compartments. Within FACS-sorted repertoires, abundant clonotypes contaminating from the bulk population could be present.

Trimming removed 2 bases from V and 9 bases from J; junction bases left unmatched: 15. The CDR3 length is 17 residues. Germline CDR1 reads SGHKS; CDR2 reads YYEKEE (reference sequence). They built TCR cDNA with 5'RACE template switching, a step that put in a universal primer site and UMIs. TCRdb analysed the 5' RACE reads with MiXCR anew, one entry per CDR3 protein. The sample yields hundreds of thousands of distinct CDR3 sequences, around an eighth seen once. A note on this clonotype: What it binds is not known.

This TCR was sampled from a young man who received the YFV17D yellow fever vaccine. This specimen was PBMCs, taken on the day of the yellow fever booster vaccination. The chain recombines TRBV5-5 with TRBJ2-1; 9 bases align to TRBD2. The CDR3 DNA reads as TGTGCCAGCAGCTTCCTCCTAGCGGGAAGCTACAATGCTGAGCAGTTCTTC. It specifies CASSFLLAGSYNAEQFF.